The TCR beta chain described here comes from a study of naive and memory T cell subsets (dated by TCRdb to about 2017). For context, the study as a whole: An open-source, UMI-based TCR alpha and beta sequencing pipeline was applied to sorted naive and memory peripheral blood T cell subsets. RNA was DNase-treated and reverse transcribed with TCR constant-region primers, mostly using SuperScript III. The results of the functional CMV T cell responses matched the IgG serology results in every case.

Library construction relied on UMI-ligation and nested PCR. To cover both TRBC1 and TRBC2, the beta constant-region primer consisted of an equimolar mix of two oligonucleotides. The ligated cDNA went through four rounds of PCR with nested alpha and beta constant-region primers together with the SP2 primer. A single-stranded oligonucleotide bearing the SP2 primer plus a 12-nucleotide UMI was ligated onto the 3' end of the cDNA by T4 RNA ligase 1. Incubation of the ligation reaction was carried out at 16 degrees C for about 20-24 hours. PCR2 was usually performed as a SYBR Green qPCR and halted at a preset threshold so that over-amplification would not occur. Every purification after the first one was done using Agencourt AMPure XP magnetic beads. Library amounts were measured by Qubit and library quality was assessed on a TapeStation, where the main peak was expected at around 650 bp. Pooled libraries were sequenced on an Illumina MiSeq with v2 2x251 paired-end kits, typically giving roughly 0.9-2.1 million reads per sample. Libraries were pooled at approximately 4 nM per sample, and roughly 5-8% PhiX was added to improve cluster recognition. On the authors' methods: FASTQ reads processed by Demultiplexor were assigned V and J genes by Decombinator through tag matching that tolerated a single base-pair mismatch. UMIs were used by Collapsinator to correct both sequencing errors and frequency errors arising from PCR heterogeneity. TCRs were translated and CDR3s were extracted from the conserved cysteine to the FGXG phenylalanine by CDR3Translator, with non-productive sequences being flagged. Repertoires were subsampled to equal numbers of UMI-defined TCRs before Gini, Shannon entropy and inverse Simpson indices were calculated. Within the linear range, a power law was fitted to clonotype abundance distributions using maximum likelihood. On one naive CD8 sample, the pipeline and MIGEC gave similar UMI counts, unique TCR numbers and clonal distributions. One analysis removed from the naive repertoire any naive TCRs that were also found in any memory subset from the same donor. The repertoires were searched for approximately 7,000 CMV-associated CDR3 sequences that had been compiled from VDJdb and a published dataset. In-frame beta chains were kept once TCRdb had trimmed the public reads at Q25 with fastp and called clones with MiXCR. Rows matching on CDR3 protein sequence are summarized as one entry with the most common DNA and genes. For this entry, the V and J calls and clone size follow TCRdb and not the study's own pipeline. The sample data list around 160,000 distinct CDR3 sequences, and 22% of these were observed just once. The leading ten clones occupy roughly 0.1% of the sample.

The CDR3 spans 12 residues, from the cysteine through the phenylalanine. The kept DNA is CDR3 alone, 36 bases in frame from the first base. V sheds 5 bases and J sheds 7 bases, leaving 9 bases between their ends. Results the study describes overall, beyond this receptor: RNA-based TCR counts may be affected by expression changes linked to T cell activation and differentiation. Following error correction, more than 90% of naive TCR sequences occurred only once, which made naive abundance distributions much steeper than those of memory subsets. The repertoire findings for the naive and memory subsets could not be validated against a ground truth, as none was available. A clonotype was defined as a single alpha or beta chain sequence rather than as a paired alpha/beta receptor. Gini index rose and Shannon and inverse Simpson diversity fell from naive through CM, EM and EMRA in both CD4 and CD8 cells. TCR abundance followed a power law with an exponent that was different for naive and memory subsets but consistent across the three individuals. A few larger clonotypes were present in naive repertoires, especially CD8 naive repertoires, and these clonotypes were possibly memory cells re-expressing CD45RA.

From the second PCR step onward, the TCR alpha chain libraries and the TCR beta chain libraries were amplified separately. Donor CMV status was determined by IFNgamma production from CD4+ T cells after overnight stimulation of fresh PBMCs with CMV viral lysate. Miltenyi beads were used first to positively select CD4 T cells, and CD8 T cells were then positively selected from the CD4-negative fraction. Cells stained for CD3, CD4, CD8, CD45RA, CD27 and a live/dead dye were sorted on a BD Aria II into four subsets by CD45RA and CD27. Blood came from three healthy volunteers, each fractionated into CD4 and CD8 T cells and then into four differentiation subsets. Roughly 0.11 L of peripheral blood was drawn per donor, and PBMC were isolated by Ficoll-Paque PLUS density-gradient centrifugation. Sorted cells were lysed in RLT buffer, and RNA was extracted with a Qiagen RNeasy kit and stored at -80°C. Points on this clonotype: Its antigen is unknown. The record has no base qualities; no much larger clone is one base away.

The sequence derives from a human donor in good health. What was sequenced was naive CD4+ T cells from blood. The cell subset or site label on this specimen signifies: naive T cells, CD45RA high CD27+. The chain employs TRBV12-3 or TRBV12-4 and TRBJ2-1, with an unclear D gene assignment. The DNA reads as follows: TGTGCCAGCAGTCTTCCGGCGAATGAGCAGTTCTTC. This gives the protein CASSLPANEQFF.